This TCR beta chain comes out of a study of human T cells and chemical hapten exposure. Specified time point: healthy volunteer bleed at 2 weeks. Before extraction, the whole blood was not fractionated, and total RNA was taken from it. This clonotype was counted between two and nine times. Its antigen is not known. Single cDNA molecules in the library carried unique molecular identifiers attached during preparation. Source study methods: Individual samples carried between roughly 23,224 and 690,600 TCRs, with 80,000 to 100,000 as the median. TCRdb independently ran MiXCR on the RACE reads; one entry per CDR3 protein. The V and J calls here are based on TCRdb, not the publication. Of under 95,000 distinct CDR3 sequences listed, roughly 8.5% are singletons. CDR1 is SNHLY, CDR2 FYNNEI, per germline. CDR3 length: 15 amino acids. Trimming took 3 bases from V and 0 from J, leaving 12 bases between them. Study results and caveats: The study found that DPC sensitization did not change TCRs above 1 in 1000 frequency.

The rearrangement joins TRBV2 to TRBJ2-7, with D possibly TRBD2 on 6 matching bases. This clonotype was obtained from a female donor in good health. Some clones in this sample may be carry-over from other donors' samples. The specimen was whole blood. The CDR3 here is CASSETLAYSYEQYF. The CDR3 DNA follows: TGTGCCAGCAGTGAGACCCTAGCGTACTCCTACGAGCAGTACTTC.